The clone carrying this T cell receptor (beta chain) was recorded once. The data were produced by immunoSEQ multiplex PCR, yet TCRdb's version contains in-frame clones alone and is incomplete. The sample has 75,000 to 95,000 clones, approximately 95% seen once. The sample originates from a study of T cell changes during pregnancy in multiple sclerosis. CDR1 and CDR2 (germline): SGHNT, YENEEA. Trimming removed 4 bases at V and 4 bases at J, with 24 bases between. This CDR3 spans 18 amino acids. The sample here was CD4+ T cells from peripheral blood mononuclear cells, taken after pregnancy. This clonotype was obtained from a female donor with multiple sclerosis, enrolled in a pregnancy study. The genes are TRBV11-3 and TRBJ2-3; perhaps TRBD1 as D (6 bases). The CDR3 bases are TGTGCCAGCAGCTGGGGGTTCAGGGGACACCCGGACGCAGATACGCAGTATTTT. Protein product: CASSWGFRGHPDADTQYF.